The source of this TCR beta chain is a study of cytomegalovirus exposure and HLA in healthy donors. Study-wide results and limits: A further, later analysis showed that HLA-associated TCR beta chains (compared with equally common others) were more clonally expanded. In vitro assays verified that a few CMV-associated chains recognized CMV antigens specifically.

Healthy bone marrow donors made up the cohort. As regards this clone: Antigen unknown.

Per germline, CDR1 MNHEY and CDR2 SMNVEV (reference sequence). With V trimmed by 5 bases and J by 11 bases, 14 bases remained unmatched. The CDR3 covers 16 residues. In the PCR, 60 Vbeta and 13 Jbeta primers were used. The protocol was immunoSEQ multiplex PCR, while the TCRdb copy is restricted to in-frame clones and leaves out a portion. The repertoire holds more than 50,000 clones, with roughly 77% as singletons. Sequencing was done on a sample of PBMCs. This sequence was found in a female donor in good health and CMV-seronegative. The chain links TRBV27 to TRBJ2-5; 13 bases are a match to TRBD2. The CDR3 nucleotides are TGTGCCAGCAGTCTGGGGACTAGCGGGGTAATGTCGGAGCAGTACTTC. It specifies CASSLGTSGVMSEQYF.